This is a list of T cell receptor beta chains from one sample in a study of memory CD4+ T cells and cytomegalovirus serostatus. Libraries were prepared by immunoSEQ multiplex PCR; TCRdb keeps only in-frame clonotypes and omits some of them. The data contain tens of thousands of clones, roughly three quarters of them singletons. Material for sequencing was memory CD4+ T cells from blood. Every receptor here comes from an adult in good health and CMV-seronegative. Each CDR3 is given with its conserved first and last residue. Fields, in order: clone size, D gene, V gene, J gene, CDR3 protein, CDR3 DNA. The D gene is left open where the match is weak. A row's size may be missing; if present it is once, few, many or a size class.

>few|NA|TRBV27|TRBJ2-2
CASSSPTRAGGELFF
TGTGCCAGCAGTTCACCGACTAGGGCCGGCGGGGAGCTGTTTTTT
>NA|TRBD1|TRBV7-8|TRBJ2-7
CASSLYIGTGGEQYF
TGTGCCAGCAGCTTATATATTGGGACAGGGGGCGAGCAGTACTTC
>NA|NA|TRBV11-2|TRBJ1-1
CASSIRGGQSRDTEAFF
TGTGCCAGCAGCATCAGGGGCGGACAGTCTCGGGACACTGAAGCTTTCTTT
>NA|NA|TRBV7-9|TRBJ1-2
CASSPKEKSYGYTF
TGTGCCAGCAGCCCGAAGGAGAAGAGCTATGGCTACACCTTC
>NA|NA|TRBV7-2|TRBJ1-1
CASSLGGDLAAFF
TGTGCCAGCAGCTTAGGAGGAGACCTGGCGGCTTTCTTT
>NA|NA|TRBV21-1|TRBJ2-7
CASSKAKKTTSGGAGEQYF
TGTGCCAGCAGCAAAGCCAAGAAAACGACTAGCGGGGGGGCGGGAGAGCAGTACTTC
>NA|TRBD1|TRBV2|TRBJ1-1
CASRANRDRITEAFF
TGTGCCAGCAGAGCAAACCGGGACAGGATAACTGAAGCTTTCTTT
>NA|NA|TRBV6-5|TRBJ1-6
CASSFSGLGSPLHF
TGTGCCAGCAGTTTCTCAGGGTTGGGTTCACCCCTCCACTTT
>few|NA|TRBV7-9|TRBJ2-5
CASSFTGRQETQYF
TGTGCCAGCAGTTTTACAGGGCGGCAAGAGACCCAGTACTTC
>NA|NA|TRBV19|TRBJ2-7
CASSMRVDEQYF
TGTGCCAGTAGTATGAGGGTTGACGAGCAGTACTTC
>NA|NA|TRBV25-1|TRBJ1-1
CASSEPGRGTEAFF
TGTGCCAGCAGTGAACCAGGCCGGGGCACTGAAGCTTTCTTT
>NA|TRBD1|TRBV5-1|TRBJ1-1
CASSLEGQRNTEAFF
TGCGCCAGCAGCTTGGAGGGACAGAGGAACACTGAAGCTTTCTTT
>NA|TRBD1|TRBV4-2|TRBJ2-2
CASSLGTANTGELFF
TGTGCCAGCAGCCTAGGGACAGCGAACACCGGGGAGCTGTTTTTT
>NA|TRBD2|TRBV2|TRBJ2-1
CASRYLGLPNNEQFF
TGTGCCAGCCGATATTTGGGACTACCGAACAATGAGCAGTTCTTC
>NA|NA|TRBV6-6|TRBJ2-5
CASSHGTPQETQYF
TGTGCCAGCAGTCACGGGACGCCCCAAGAGACCCAGTACTTC
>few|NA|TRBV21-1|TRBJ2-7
CASIQGFYEQYF
TGTGCCAGCATACAGGGGTTCTACGAGCAGTACTTC
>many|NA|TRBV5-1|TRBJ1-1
CASSLLGLLNTEAFF
TGCGCCAGCAGCTTGTTGGGACTTTTGAACACTGAAGCTTTCTTT
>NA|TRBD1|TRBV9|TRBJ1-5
CASSFGQGVGQPQHF
TGTGCCAGCAGTTTCGGACAGGGGGTCGGTCAGCCCCAGCATTTT
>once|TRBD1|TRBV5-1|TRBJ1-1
CASSQQDRGTEAFF
TGCGCCAGCAGCCAACAGGACAGGGGGACTGAAGCTTTCTTT
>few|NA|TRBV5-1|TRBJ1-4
CASSPILTNEKLFF
TGCGCCAGCAGCCCGATCCTTACTAATGAAAAACTGTTTTTT
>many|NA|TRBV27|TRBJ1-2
CASSWGRTDGYTF
TGTGCCAGCAGTTGGGGTCGGACCGATGGCTACACCTTC
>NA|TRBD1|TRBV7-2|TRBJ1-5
CASSSQGGVNQPQHF
TGTGCCAGCAGCTCTCAGGGGGGCGTCAATCAGCCCCAGCATTTT
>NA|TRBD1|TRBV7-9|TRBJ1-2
CASSYNVEGAPNYGYTF
TGTGCCAGCAGTTACAACGTCGAGGGGGCACCTAACTATGGCTACACCTTC
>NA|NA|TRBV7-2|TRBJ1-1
CASSIDNLGKAFF
TGTGCCAGCAGTATAGACAATTTAGGGAAAGCTTTCTTT
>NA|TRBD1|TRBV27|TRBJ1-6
CASKWTGTLLDNSPLHF
TGTGCCAGCAAATGGACAGGGACTTTGCTTGATAATTCACCCCTCCACTTT